The source of this T cell receptor (beta chain) is a study of graft-versus-host responses after intestinal transplantation. Study-level background: Anti-thymocyte globulin served as induction for all recipients, who then took tacrolimus and steroids for roughly 3 years.

In the case of this clone: Its antigen is unknown.

Findings of the study overall: Across patients carrying graft-donor T cell macrochimerism, allografts held high graft-versus-host to host-versus-graft clonal ratios. Maximum circulating GvH clone levels tracked with early post-transplant HvG decreases.

Germline V gives CDR1 MNHNS, CDR2 SASEGT. The CDR3 length is 15 residues. V gave up 2 bases and J gave up 4 bases; unmatched junction bases: 5. TCRdb's table, derived via immunoSEQ multiplex PCR, lists solely in-frame clones and lacks some. The repertoire holds around 45,000 clones, with about 93% as singletons. The chain employs TRBV6-1 and TRBJ2-7, with 10 positions matching TRBD2. The sequencing here drew on unstimulated CD4+ T cells sorted from spleen or lymph node cells, taken before transplant. This TCR was sampled from a human donor who was the organ donor for an intestinal transplant. The CDR3 region has the DNA TGTGCCAGCAGTGAAAGTCTAGCGGGAGTTTACGAGCAGTACTTC. Translated: CASSESLAGVYEQYF.